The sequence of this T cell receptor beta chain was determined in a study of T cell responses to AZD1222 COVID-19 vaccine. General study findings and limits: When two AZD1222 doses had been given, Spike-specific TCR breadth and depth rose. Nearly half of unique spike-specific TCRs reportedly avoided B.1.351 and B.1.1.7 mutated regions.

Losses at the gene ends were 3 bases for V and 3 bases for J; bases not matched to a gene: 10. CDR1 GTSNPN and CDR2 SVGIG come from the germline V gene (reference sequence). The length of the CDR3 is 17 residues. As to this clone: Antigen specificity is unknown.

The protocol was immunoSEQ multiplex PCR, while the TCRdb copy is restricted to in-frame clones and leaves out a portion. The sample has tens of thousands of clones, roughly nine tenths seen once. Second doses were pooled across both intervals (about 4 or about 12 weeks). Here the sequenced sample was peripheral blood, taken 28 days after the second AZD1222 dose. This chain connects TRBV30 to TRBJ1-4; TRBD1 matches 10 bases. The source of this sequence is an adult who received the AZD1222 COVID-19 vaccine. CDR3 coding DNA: TGTGCCTGGAGGGCGACAGGGGGCGCCGGGGCTAATGAAAAACTGTTTTTT. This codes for CAWRATGGAGANEKLFF.